These T cell receptor beta chains were read from a single sample in a study of blood T cell repertoires in COVID-19. Repertoires were generated with immunoSEQ multiplex PCR, while TCRdb's copy carries only in-frame clones and drops some. This table holds about 220,000 clones, 80% to 85% found once. Input material: peripheral blood. The receptors here all came from a man aged 25 to 45 with active or convalescent COVID-19. Each CDR3 is given without its conserved first and last residue. The D gene is left open where the match is weak. Expanded clones get a size class; other rows say once, few or many, or leave the size out.

j_call	clone_size	d_call	v_call	cdr3_aa
TRBJ2-3	NA	NA	TRBV27	ATGWMGSDTQY
TRBJ1-2	NA	NA	TRBV5-4	ASTVRDTINYGYT
TRBJ2-2	NA	NA	TRBV19	ASSTPNTGELF
TRBJ2-5	NA	NA	TRBV5-6	ASSFLQKQETQY
TRBJ2-2	once	NA	TRBV6-1	ASSAETRLSTGELF
TRBJ2-6	once	TRBD1	TRBV2	ASSPPDRVGYVLT
TRBJ2-2	NA	NA	TRBV7-9	ASSRRQTGELF
TRBJ2-4	NA	NA	TRBV2	ASSLGSSGKNIQY
TRBJ1-6	few	TRBD1	TRBV6-5	ASSYLQGNSPLH
TRBJ2-3	NA	TRBD2	TRBV5-4	ASSGGGAGVFSSGGPQY
TRBJ1-1	NA	TRBD1	TRBV12-5	ASGFAGTARDAEAF
TRBJ2-5	NA	NA	TRBV7-9	ASSLVGGGVKTQY
TRBJ2-7	NA	NA	TRBV11-2	ASSPHGGKRTYEQY
TRBJ1-6	NA	NA	TRBV7-3	ASSLSPGNNSPLH
TRBJ2-3	NA	TRBD2	TRBV19	ASRSSGRSTDTQY
TRBJ2-1	NA	NA	TRBV4-2	ASSQEAPYDEQF
TRBJ1-2	NA	NA	TRBV3-1/TRBV3-2	ASRPPGGNYGYT
TRBJ2-5	NA	NA	TRBV7-2	ASSFGSGQETQY
TRBJ1-5	NA	NA	TRBV4-2	ASSQDFLQPQH
TRBJ2-7	NA	NA	TRBV28	ASSLFRFEQY
TRBJ2-3	few	TRBD2	TRBV27	ASSEGLAGGSDTQY
TRBJ1-2	NA	NA	TRBV4-1	ASSRAGDGSGNYGYT
TRBJ2-7	NA	NA	TRBV6-6	ASRGPDRPTYEQY
TRBJ2-2	NA	NA	TRBV4-3	ASSQGGVRTGELF
TRBJ2-7	NA	TRBD1	TRBV3-1/TRBV3-2	ASSPGQGSSYEQY
TRBJ1-6	NA	NA	TRBV6-5	ASNGVRNSPLH
TRBJ1-2	NA	NA	TRBV28	ATRRGAGNYGYT
TRBJ2-7	NA	NA	TRBV5-6	ASSFSRTSIYEQY
TRBJ1-1	NA	NA	TRBV28	ASSLNSLAF